The next 10 T cell receptor beta chains were all read from a single sample in a study of T cells in Graves' hyperthyroidism and ophthalmopathy. Regions amplified from RNA transcripts were the TCR beta CDR3 regions. Initially, a first-round RT-PCR of the TCR CDR3 employed the HTBI primer set. TCRdb re-called the multiplex PCR reads through MiXCR, storing one row per CDR3 protein. The sample has fewer than 450,000 distinct CDR3 sequences, 17% seen once; the top ten hold approximately 33%. Sequences were obtained from blood. The receptors were sampled from a woman aged 25-40 years with Graves' hyperthyroidism that later progressed to Graves' ophthalmopathy.

This clonotype occurred a few times. The V gene is TRBV20-1, the J gene TRBJ1-1, with D unclear. The germline V gene has CDR1 DFQATT and CDR2 SNEGSKA (reference sequence). V was shortened by 6 bases and J by 0 bases, with 11 bases between the two germline ends. The CDR3 extends over 13 amino acids. CDR3 coding DNA: TGCAGTGCCGTAGAACTAATGAACACTGAAGCTTTCTTT. Translating it yields CSAVELMNTEAFF.

The V call is TRBV20-1, the J call TRBJ2-7; D is possibly TRBD1 (6 bases). V was clipped by 1 base and J by 2 bases, with 15 bases between them. From germline, CDR1 is DFQATT and CDR2 SNEGSKA (reference sequence). This CDR3 spans 15 amino acids. The CDR3 reads CSARGPGHGPYEQYF. The CDR3 coding sequence is TGCAGTGCTAGAGGGCCGGGACACGGACCCTACGAGCAGTACTTC.

This clonotype was seen repeatedly, ten times or more. V usage is TRBV2 and J usage is TRBJ1-1, with TRBD1 matching over 8 bases. This CDR3 contains 16 residues. Germline CDR1 reads SNHLY; CDR2 reads FYNNEI. V was clipped by 7 bases and J by 10 bases; unmatched bases: 20. CDR3 residues: CASNRGGRGLKLVAFF. CDR3 coding DNA: TGTGCCAGCAATAGGGGTGGCAGGGGGCTAAAGCTGGTAGCTTTCTTT.

This clonotype was seen more than once but under ten times. The J gene is TRBJ2-2, the V gene TRBV10-3, with 8 bases aligning to TRBD1. Looked up from germline, CDR1 is ENHRY and CDR2 is SYGVKD. This CDR3 is 15 amino acids long. V was pared by 7 bases and J by 0 bases, with 4 bases of the junction left unmatched. The CDR3 region has the DNA TGTGCCATCAAAGGACAGGGAGCGAACACCGGGGAGCTGTTTTTT. It is translated as CAIKGQGANTGELFF.

This clonotype has at least ten counts. The chain combines TRBV20-1 with TRBJ1-2, with 7 bases matching TRBD1. Germline CDR1 reads DFQATT; CDR2 reads SNEGSKA (reference sequence). V was clipped by 3 bases and J by 6 bases; unmatched bases: 4. The CDR3 contains 12 residues. The CDR3 spells CSASYRGDGYTF. The CDR3 bases are TGCAGTGCTAGCTACAGGGGCGATGGCTACACCTTC.

This clonotype appeared a few times. The chain uses TRBV27 and TRBJ2-1; 11 positions agree with TRBD2. Germline V gene sequence: CDR1 MNHEY, CDR2 SMNVEV (reference sequence). With V trimmed by 6 bases and J by 4 bases, 5 bases remained unmatched. The CDR3 loop spans 15 amino acids. The CDR3 region has the DNA TGTGCCAGCAGCCAACTAGCGGGGGATTACAATGAGCAGTTCTTC. This encodes CASSQLAGDYNEQFF.

In its sample, this clonotype was seen many times. The chain couples TRBV12-5 to TRBJ1-1, with unresolved D. The germline V and J ends were trimmed by 0 bases and 8 bases, with 7 bases remaining between them. The CDR3 has 12 residues. Germline CDR1 LGHNT, CDR2 FRNRAP. The chain's CDR3 is CASGLVPGEAFF. For the CDR3, the DNA is TGTGCTAGTGGTTTGGTACCGGGGGAAGCTTTCTTT.

This clonotype was counted ten times or more. The CDR3 loop is CASSSGVTNGQNIQYF. The CDR3 DNA is TGTGCCAGCAGCTCCGGAGTCACCAACGGCCAAAACATTCAGTACTTC. The chain carries TRBV5-6 and TRBJ2-4; D not resolved. The CDR3 loop spans 16 amino acids. The germline CDR1 and CDR2 sequences are SGHDT and YYEEEE. The V gene lost 3 bases and the J gene lost 5 bases, with 18 bases spanning the gap.

V and J are TRBV19 and TRBJ2-2, with TRBD1 as a possible D gene (5 bases). The CDR3 length is 14 residues. V lost 5 bases and J lost 6, with 13 bases in between. Per germline, CDR1 LNHDA and CDR2 SQIVND (reference sequence). Here the CDR3 DNA reads TGTGCCAGTAGTCGGGCCAGGGTCCCCGGGGAGCTGTTTTTT. It yields the protein CASSRARVPGELFF.

This clonotype came up many times. The gene calls are TRBV6-2 or TRBV6-3 and TRBJ1-6; a possible D gene is TRBD1 (5 bases). This CDR3 is built from 14 residues. V lost 4 bases to trimming and J lost 7 bases, with 11 bases between them. CDR1 is MNHEY and CDR2 is SVGEGT in the germline V gene. DNA of the CDR3: TGTGCCAGCAGTTGGGGCAGGAAGAATTCACCCCTCCACTTT. This translates into CASSWGRKNSPLHF.